These 23 T cell receptor beta chains came from one sample sequenced in a study of T cell responses to AZD1222 COVID-19 vaccine. Here immunoSEQ multiplex PCR was the method, and the copy in TCRdb shows in-frame clones only, minus some. This table has approximately 220,000 clones, 85% to 95% appearing once. Sequenced here: peripheral blood, sampled on day 0 of MenACWY control vaccination. These receptor sequences come from an adult in good health.

J is TRBJ1-4 and V is TRBV6-5; the D is unclear. CDR3 length: 13 amino acids. V was shortened by 0 bases and J by 8 bases, with 7 bases between the two germline ends. CDR1 is MNHEY, CDR2 SVGAGI, per germline. The CDR3 spells CASSYSPREKLFF. DNA for the CDR3: TGTGCCAGCAGTTACTCACCGAGGGAAAAACTGTTTTTT.

This chain connects TRBV6-6 to TRBJ1-2, with TRBD1 as a possible D gene (5 bases). Germline V lookup: CDR1 MNHNY, CDR2 SVGAGI (reference sequence). The V and J ends lost 7 bases and 3 bases respectively, with 18 bases between them. The CDR3 spans 15 residues. CDR3 bases: TGTGCCAGCAACCAGGGAAGAAATGAATACTATGGCTACACCTTC. This encodes CASNQGRNEYYGYTF.

This clone came up once. The chain uses TRBV11-1 and TRBJ2-1, with D uncertain. CDR1 SGHAT and CDR2 FQDESV come from the germline V gene (reference sequence). Trimming removed 0 bases at V and 9 bases at J, with 6 bases between. This CDR3 is 12 amino acids long. CDR3 residues: CASSLASLEQFF. DNA for the CDR3: TGTGCCAGCAGCTTAGCGTCTCTTGAGCAGTTCTTC.

This chain joins TRBV7-2 and TRBJ2-7; a weak D match, TRBD1 (6 bases). V lost 7 bases, J lost 7 bases, and 17 bases lay in between. The CDR3 consists of 13 residues. Germline loops: CDR1 SGHTA, CDR2 FQGNSA. Here the CDR3 DNA reads TGTGCCAGCACCAAAGGCCTCACAGGGGAGCAGTACTTC. Its protein is CASTKGLTGEQYF.

V and J are TRBV18 and TRBJ1-2, with D perhaps matching TRBD1 (6 bases). The V end lost 5 bases, the J end lost 6 bases, and 19 bases lay between the germline ends. Germline values: CDR1 KGHSH, CDR2 LQKENI. The CDR3 spans 15 residues. The DNA of the CDR3 is TGTGCCAGCTCATCCGGACAGACCCTTGGGGATGGCTACACCTTC. It is translated as CASSSGQTLGDGYTF.

CDR3 sequence: CSALQTGGNTEAFF. The CDR3 DNA follows: TGCAGCGCCCTCCAGACTGGCGGGAACACTGAAGCTTTCTTT. The chain links TRBV29-1 to TRBJ1-1; D gene uncertain. V lost 7 bases and J 1 base, leaving 16 bases between the germline ends. The V gene's germline CDR1 is SQVTM and CDR2 ANQGSEA. This CDR3 region has 14 residues. The variable domain in full, with the rest retrieved from reference TRBV29-1 and TRBJ1-1, is SAVISQKPSRDICQRGTSLTIQCQVDSQVTMMFWYRQQPGQSLTLIATANQGSEATYESGFVIDKFPISRPNLTFSTLTVSNMSPEDSSIYLCSALQTGGNTEAFFGQGTRLTVV.

The rearrangement links TRBV30 to TRBJ2-3; D is perhaps TRBD1 (7 bases). V lost 5 bases to trimming and J lost 12 bases, with 12 bases between them. CDR3 length equals 10 residues. Germline assignment: CDR1 GTSNPN and CDR2 SVGIG (reference sequence). As DNA, the CDR3 is TGTGCCTGGGGAGGGACAGCCCAGTATTTT. Protein product: CAWGGTAQYF.

This clone was counted a single time. In DNA, the CDR3 is TGTGCCATCAGTGGCAGGGCCACAGATACGCAGTATTTT. Protein product: CAISGRATDTQYF. The chain employs TRBV10-3 and TRBJ2-3, with TRBD1 as a possible D gene (5 bases). The CDR3 covers 13 residues. Per the germline V gene, CDR1 is ENHRY and CDR2 is SYGVKD. Between the trimmed V and J ends, which lost 4 bases and 2 bases, there was a span of 7 bases.

V and J are TRBV28 and TRBJ2-7, with 9 bases fitting TRBD1. The CDR3 runs to 14 residues. The V and J ends lost 6 bases and 2 bases, in that order; junction bases with no gene match: 5. Germline assignment: CDR1 MDHEN and CDR2 SYDVKM. Here the CDR3 reads CASRRTGGAYEQYF. The CDR3 DNA is TGTGCCAGCAGACGCACAGGGGGCGCCTACGAGCAGTACTTC.

The chain is built from TRBV9 and TRBJ1-2, with D tentatively TRBD1 (5 bases). The CDR3 contains 15 residues. V was shortened by 4 bases and J by 6 bases, with 19 bases between the two germline ends. Germline loops: CDR1 SGDLS, CDR2 YYNGEE. The CDR3 loop is CASSTGDVSRHGYTF. In DNA, the CDR3 is TGTGCCAGCAGCACGGGGGACGTCTCTCGCCATGGCTACACCTTC. The full variable domain, with the rest looked up from reference TRBV9 and TRBJ1-2, is DSGVTQTPKHLITATGQRVTLRCSPRSGDLSVYWYQQSLDQGLQFLIQYYNGEERAKGNILERFSAQQFPDLHSELNLSSLELGDSALYFCASSTGDVSRHGYTFGSGTRLTVV.

The rearrangement joins TRBV5-1 to TRBJ1-2; 8 bases align to TRBD1. Trimming removed 5 bases from V and 6 bases from J; junction bases left unmatched: 3. Germline V gives CDR1 SGHRS, CDR2 YFSETQ. CDR3 size: 12 residues. The CDR3 region has the DNA TGCGCCAGCAGGACAGGGGTCGATGGCTACACCTTC. Protein sequence: CASRTGVDGYTF.

The chain recombines TRBV19 with TRBJ1-2; tentative D call: TRBD1 (5 bases). This CDR3 region has 13 residues. Germline values: CDR1 LNHDA, CDR2 SQIVND (reference sequence). Trimming shortened V by 7 bases and J by 7 bases, and 16 bases separated the two germline ends. CDR3 coding DNA: TGTGCCAGTACCCCCGGGGCAGTCGGTGGCTACACCTTC. Its protein product is CASTPGAVGGYTF.

The chain joins TRBV4-1 to TRBJ1-1, with D perhaps TRBD1 (5 bases). V was cut by 3 bases and J by 3 bases, with 11 bases left in between. The germline V gene encodes CDR1 MGHRA and CDR2 YSYEKL. There are 14 residues in the CDR3. The CDR3: CASSHRVVDTEAFF. CDR3 sequence (DNA): TGCGCCAGCAGCCACAGGGTAGTGGACACTGAAGCTTTCTTT.

This clone appeared once. The chain carries TRBV7-2 and TRBJ1-2; 9 nucleotides line up with TRBD1. J was trimmed by 7 bases and V by 5 bases; bases with no gene match: 11. The CDR3 spans 15 residues. In germline, CDR1 is SGHTA, CDR2 FQGNSA. CDR3 in DNA: TGTGCCAGCAGCGGGGGGACAGGGACTCTTGGTGGCTACACCTTC. Translation: CASSGGTGTLGGYTF.

This clone showed up just a few times. Other nucleotide sequences from this sample produce the same CDR3. The V and J genes are TRBV7-2 and TRBJ2-7; 12 nucleotides align to TRBD2. The CDR3 loop spans 15 amino acids. V was clipped by 5 bases and J by 4 bases; unmatched bases: 6. Germline V gene lookup returns CDR1 SGHTA and CDR2 FQGNSA. The CDR3 loop reads CASSPLAGGVYEQYF. Here the CDR3 DNA reads TGTGCCAGCAGCCCGCTAGCGGGGGGGGTTTACGAGCAGTACTTC.

This chain links TRBV6-6 with TRBJ1-2; TRBD1 agrees at 8 bases. Germline CDR1 and CDR2: MNHNY and SVGAGI (reference sequence). After removal of 5 bases from V and 3 bases from J, the junction contained 5 bases not matched to a gene. This CDR3 has 14 amino acids. The chain's CDR3 is CASSGAGGDYGYTF. The CDR3 DNA reads TGTGCCAGCAGTGGCGCAGGGGGCGACTATGGCTACACCTTC.

The table lists this clone with a count of one. V usage is TRBV6-5 and J usage is TRBJ2-3, with 10 nucleotides matching TRBD1. This CDR3 is 15 amino acids long. Germline V gene lookup returns CDR1 MNHEY and CDR2 SVGAGI. With V trimmed by 2 bases and J by 1 base, 0 bases remained unmatched. CDR3 nucleotides: TGTGCCAGCAGTTACGGGACAGGGGGCACAGATACGCAGTATTTT. It specifies CASSYGTGGTDTQYF.

The genes are TRBV24-1 and TRBJ1-4; D is possibly TRBD1 (5 bases). V was pared by 6 bases and J by 7 bases, with 14 bases between. Germline CDR1 KGHDR, CDR2 SFDVKD. This CDR3 is built from 14 residues. CDR3 coding DNA: TGTGCCACCAGTTCAGGGTTGGGTGCTGAAAAACTGTTTTTT. This encodes CATSSGLGAEKLFF.

The chain uses TRBV7-2 and TRBJ1-2; no clear D gene. This CDR3 contains 13 residues. V shed 3 bases and J shed 8 bases, with 13 bases lying between them. CDR1 is SGHTA, CDR2 FQGNSA, per germline. CDR3 residues: CASSFSGGEGYTF. The CDR3, as DNA: TGTGCCAGCAGCTTTTCCGGAGGTGAAGGCTACACCTTC.

The rearrangement links TRBV3-1 (or the pseudogene TRBV3-2) to TRBJ1-3, with 10 nucleotides matching TRBD1. This CDR3 region has 17 residues. The ends lost 6 bases at V and 5 bases at J; junction bases unmatched: 13. Germline V CDR1 and CDR2: LGHDT, YNNKEL (reference sequence). CDR3 bases: TGTGCCAGCAGTCCCTCTGGGACAGGGGCGCTAAGAAACACCATATATTTT. This codes for CASSPSGTGALRNTIYF.

This chain links TRBV18 with TRBJ1-6, with D unresolved. The CDR3 totals 15 residues. CDR1 KGHSH and CDR2 LQKENI come from the germline V gene. V lost 2 bases and J lost 6, with 11 bases in between. CDR3 nucleotides: TGTGCCAGCTCACCAGTCGTCGGGGTTAATTCACCCCTCCACTTT. Translated, it gives CASSPVVGVNSPLHF.

The CDR3 region is CASSTGTGGTPLHF. Written as DNA, the CDR3 is TGTGCCAGTAGTACCGGGACAGGTGGAACACCCCTCCACTTT. The chain is built from TRBV19 and TRBJ1-6; TRBD1 agrees at 8 bases. J gave up 11 bases and V 4 bases, and 7 bases lay outside the gene matches. Germline V lookup: CDR1 LNHDA, CDR2 SQIVND (reference sequence). This CDR3 spans 14 amino acids.

The chain carries TRBV5-1 and TRBJ1-2; 10 bases map to TRBD1. Germline-derived CDR1 and CDR2 are SGHRS and YFSETQ. The CDR3 has 17 amino acids. The trim removed 0 bases at V and 5 bases at J, leaving 10 bases unmatched. The CDR3, as DNA: TGCGCCAGCAGCTTGGCGGACCGGGACAGGGGAGTTTATGGCTACACCTTC. It encodes CASSLADRDRGVYGYTF.